What follows are 16 T cell receptor beta chains derived from one specimen sequenced in a study of blood T cell repertoires in COVID-19. The data were produced by immunoSEQ multiplex PCR, yet TCRdb's version contains in-frame clones alone and is incomplete. Of 100,000 to 150,000 clones listed, roughly four fifths were seen once; the top ten hold 15% to 20%. Sequenced input: peripheral blood. All receptors come from a man aged 25 to 40 with COVID-19, enrolled during active disease.

A single count supports this clone. The rearrangement uses TRBV24-1 and TRBJ2-1; D perhaps matches TRBD1 (6 bases). The germline V gene encodes CDR1 KGHDR and CDR2 SFDVKD. The CDR3 sequence is 15 residues long. Trimming removed 3 bases at V and 0 bases at J, with 8 bases between. In DNA, the CDR3 is TGTGCCACCAGTGATCTGGACAGCTCCTACAATGAGCAGTTCTTC. Amino acid sequence: CATSDLDSSYNEQFF.

J is TRBJ1-4 and V is TRBV7-9; TRBD1 matches 9 bases. Germline V gene sequence: CDR1 SEHNR, CDR2 FQNEAQ (reference sequence). V trimming: 5 bases; J trimming: 0 bases; junction bases outside the gene matches: 10. The CDR3 length is 18 residues. CDR3 protein: CASSGQGISLATNEKLFF. CDR3 DNA sequence: TGTGCCAGCAGCGGACAGGGGATCAGCCTCGCAACTAATGAAAAACTGTTTTTT.

V is TRBV9 and J is TRBJ2-3; TRBD2 matches at 9 bases. The junction had 5 bases not matched to a gene; V was cut back by 2 bases and J by 13 bases. The CDR3 consists of 12 residues. Germline CDR1 reads SGDLS; CDR2 reads YYNGEE. Here the CDR3 reads CASSVAGTSKYF. The CDR3 coding sequence is TGTGCCAGCAGCGTGGCGGGGACTAGCAAGTATTTT.

This chain uses TRBV28 with TRBJ2-7; maybe TRBD1 (5 bases). Trimming stripped 5 bases from V and 3 bases from J, with 14 bases between. The CDR3 is 14 amino acids. The V gene's germline CDR1 is MDHEN and CDR2 SYDVKM. CDR3 residues: CASSLWGIGYEQYF. CDR3 sequence (DNA): TGTGCCAGCAGTCTTTGGGGCATAGGCTACGAGCAGTACTTC.

This sequence joins TRBV4-2 and TRBJ1-4; 7 nucleotides match TRBD1. V shed 0 bases, J shed 4 bases, and the junction held 11 bases outside the gene matches. The V gene's germline CDR1 is LGHNA and CDR2 YNFKEQ. The CDR3 loop spans 18 amino acids. CDR3 DNA: TGTGCCAGCAGCCAAGAGGGTTCTACAGGGGACCTTAATGAAAAACTGTTTTTT. This codes for CASSQEGSTGDLNEKLFF.

The genes are TRBV28 and TRBJ1-3; tentative D call: TRBD1 (6 bases). In germline, CDR1 is MDHEN, CDR2 SYDVKM. This CDR3 is built from 15 residues. The V gene lost 7 bases and the J gene lost 0 bases, with 13 bases spanning the gap. The CDR3 is CASTPGHRSGNTIYF. DNA for the CDR3: TGTGCCAGCACCCCGGGACACCGCTCTGGAAACACCATATATTTT.

The V and J genes are TRBV12-5 and TRBJ2-1; D not certain. Deletions cut 1 base from V and 6 bases from J, with 7 bases between. The germline CDR1 and CDR2 sequences are LGHNT and FRNRAP. The CDR3 loop spans 13 amino acids. DNA for the CDR3: TGTGCTAGTGGTTTGGACCAGTTCAATGAGCAGTTCTTC. Protein sequence: CASGLDQFNEQFF.

The V and J genes are TRBV27 and TRBJ1-3; D remains unclear. Per germline, CDR1 MNHEY and CDR2 SMNVEV (reference sequence). CDR3 size: 13 residues. V dropped 5 bases and J dropped 0 bases, with 5 bases sitting between them. CDR3 bases: TGTGCCAGCAGTCGGAGCTCTGGAAACACCATATATTTT. It specifies CASSRSSGNTIYF.

The rearrangement joins TRBV5-1 to TRBJ2-7; no clear D. CDR3 size: 13 residues. Germline values: CDR1 SGHRS, CDR2 YFSETQ. The V gene lost 10 bases and the J gene lost 0 bases, with 14 bases spanning the gap. The CDR3 bases are TGCGCCTCCCAACGGGTACCCTCCTACGAGCAGTACTTC. Its protein product is CASQRVPSYEQYF.

As to this clone: Additional DNA sequences in this sample encode the identical CDR3. The V gene is TRBV28, the J gene TRBJ2-2, with TRBD1 matching 9 bases. V was pared by 5 bases and J by 1 base, with 5 bases of the junction left unmatched. The CDR3 totals 16 residues. From germline, CDR1 is MDHEN and CDR2 SYDVKM. The CDR3 DNA sequence: TGTGCCAGCAGTCCGACGGGACAGGGGAACACCGGGGAGCTGTTTTTT. Encoded protein: CASSPTGQGNTGELFF.

The CDR3 coding sequence is TGTGCCAGCAGTTTACCAGGGGGCTATGGCTACACCTTC. This encodes CASSLPGGYGYTF. This chain joins TRBV12-3 or TRBV12-4 and TRBJ1-2; TRBD1 matches at 7 bases. The junction had 1 base not matched to a gene; V was cut back by 2 bases and J by 4 bases. This CDR3 is built from 13 residues.

This chain joins TRBV7-3 and TRBJ2-3; D is possibly TRBD2 (6 bases). The germline V gene has CDR1 SGHTA and CDR2 FQGTGA. V lost 2 bases to trimming and J lost 4 bases, with 16 bases between them. The CDR3 loop spans 16 amino acids. CDR3 region: CASSLGLGGGADTQYF. In nucleotides, the CDR3 is TGTGCCAGCAGCTTAGGTCTGGGGGGAGGAGCAGATACGCAGTATTTT.

V gene TRBV11-3 combines with J gene TRBJ1-1, with TRBD1 identical over 7 bases. V shed 5 bases and J 4 bases; nucleotides not matched to a gene: 7. Germline CDR1 and CDR2: SGHNT and YENEEA. The CDR3 length is 14 residues. CDR3 amino acids: CASSPRQGSTEAFF. In DNA form, the CDR3 reads TGTGCCAGCAGCCCCCGACAGGGCAGCACTGAAGCTTTCTTT.

The V and J genes are TRBV3-1 (or the pseudogene TRBV3-2) and TRBJ1-1; weak D call: TRBD1 (5 bases). CDR1 is LGHDT and CDR2 is YNNKEL in the germline V gene (reference sequence). The CDR3 consists of 13 residues. With 4 bases removed from V and 4 bases from J, the gap between germline ends came to 10 bases. CDR3 coding DNA: TGTGCCAGCAGCCGGACACCCGGCACTGAAGCTTTCTTT. Protein: CASSRTPGTEAFF.

This clone was picked up a small number of times. This chain uses TRBV5-8 with TRBJ1-2; D is ambiguous. Trimming took off 1 base at V and 5 bases at J, with 6 bases between the two ends. The CDR3 runs 12 residues. Per germline, CDR1 SGHTS and CDR2 YDEGEE. In DNA form, the CDR3 reads TGTGCCAGCAGCTTGAGAGAATATGGCTACACCTTC. Residues: CASSLREYGYTF.

This sequence joins TRBV19 and TRBJ1-2; perhaps TRBD1 as D (5 bases). Germline-derived CDR1 and CDR2 are LNHDA and SQIVND (reference sequence). The ends were cut back, 7 bases at V and 4 bases at J, with 22 bases in the middle. CDR3 length equals 16 residues. The CDR3 is CASTREAGRGTYGYTF. CDR3 nucleotides: TGTGCCAGTACTCGGGAGGCAGGGCGTGGGACCTATGGCTACACCTTC. Complete variable domain (other parts from reference TRBV19 and TRBJ1-2): DGGITQSPKYLFRKEGQNVTLSCEQNLNHDAMYWYRQDPGQGLRLIYYSQIVNDFQKGDIAEGYSVSREKKESFPLTVTSAQKNPTAFYLCASTREAGRGTYGYTFGSGTRLTVV.